The present T cell receptor (beta chain) was sequenced within a study of T cells after yellow fever vaccination. Study at large: Preparing low-cell-number fractions relied on SMART-Seq v4 Ultra Low Input. Study-wide points: The secondary response was weaker, and its peak arrived faster, on day 5 versus 15. Contamination by abundant bulk-population clonotypes could be present in FACS-sorted repertoires.

This clonotype was recorded a few times. What it binds is unknown. The CDR3 contains 16 residues. Germline CDR1 is SGHVS and CDR2 is FNYEAQ. The trim removed 5 bases at V and 2 bases at J, leaving 8 bases unmatched. Each CDR3 protein is one row after TCRdb ran MiXCR on the 5' RACE reads. Here the sample spans 200,000 to 300,000 distinct CDR3 sequences, roughly 13% being singletons. This receptor was identified in a man younger than 40 who received the YFV17D yellow fever vaccine. This specimen consisted of CD4+ T cells sorted from PBMCs, obtained 45 days after the yellow fever booster vaccination. V and J are TRBV7-6 and TRBJ2-2; 7 nucleotides match TRBD1. The CDR3 nucleotides are TGTGCCAGCAGCCCTAGGGGACAGATAAACACCGGGGAGCTGTTTTTT. This gives the protein CASSPRGQINTGELFF.